Below, 12 T cell receptor beta chains from the same sample are listed, as sequenced in a study of shared clonotypes between healthy human individuals. As defined, naive CD8 cells were CD45RO-negative and positively selected for CCR7, with terminally differentiated effector memory CD45RA+ cells excluded. Profiled with immunoSEQ multiplex PCR; TCRdb holds only in-frame clones, not every one. The sample has hundreds of thousands of clones; approximately 97% are singletons. What was sequenced was naive CD8+ T cells sorted from blood. Source of these receptors: a man aged 25 to 45 in good health.

In regard to this clone: Other DNA sequences in the same sample also yield this CDR3. V usage is TRBV5-1 and J usage is TRBJ2-7; D is unclear. Germline CDR1 reads SGHRS; CDR2 reads YFSETQ. This CDR3 region has 16 residues. Trimming took off 3 bases at V and 2 bases at J, with 18 bases between the two ends. The CDR3 DNA sequence: TGCGCCAGCAGCTGGTCCCTTAGTGGAAAAACCTACGAGCAGTACTTC. Its translation is CASSWSLSGKTYEQYF. Based on the CDR3 plus reference TRBV5-1 and TRBJ2-7, the full variable domain is KAGVTQTPRYLIKTRGQQVTLSCSPISGHRSVSWYQQTPGQGLQFLFEYFSETQRNKGNFPGRFSGRQFSNSRSEMNVSTLELGDSALYLCASSWSLSGKTYEQYFGPGTRLTVT.

This chain joins TRBV7-6 and TRBJ2-7, with TRBD2 matching over 14 bases. Unmatched junction bases numbered 7, after V lost 5 bases and J lost 7 bases. Germline V CDR1 and CDR2: SGHVS, FNYEAQ. The CDR3 is made up of 15 amino acids. CDR3 residues: CASSPRTSGRSEQYF. DNA for the CDR3: TGTGCCAGCAGCCCTAGGACTAGCGGGAGGAGTGAGCAGTACTTC.

V and J are TRBV7-8 and TRBJ2-7; possible D gene TRBD1, 5 bases. Germline values: CDR1 SGHVS, CDR2 FQNEAQ. V was pared by 5 bases and J by 2 bases, with 22 bases between. CDR3 size: 17 residues. CDR3 DNA: TGTGCCAGCAGCCTCGACCCGGGCCAGGGTTCCGCCTACGAGCAGTACTTC. Protein: CASSLDPGQGSAYEQYF.

This clone was seen a single time. The chain recombines TRBV9 with TRBJ1-4; unclear D gene. V gave up 4 bases and J gave up 0 bases, with 13 bases separating them. Germline CDR1 and CDR2: SGDLS and YYNGEE. The CDR3 contains 16 residues. CDR3: CASSPRTYATNEKLFF. CDR3 nucleotide sequence: TGTGCCAGCAGCCCCAGGACGTATGCAACTAATGAAAAACTGTTTTTT.

The chain has TRBV4-3 and TRBJ2-5; D could derive from TRBD1 or TRBD2 (5 bases each). The V end lost 3 bases, the J end lost 5 bases, and 25 bases lay between the germline ends. The CDR3 has 18 amino acids. CDR1 and CDR2 from the germline V gene are LGHNA and YSLEER. The CDR3 region is CASSQGSLLEGMRETQYF. CDR3 nucleotide sequence: TGCGCCAGCAGCCAGGGCTCACTCCTTGAGGGGATGAGGGAGACCCAGTACTTC.

This clone was found once. The rearrangement links TRBV28 to TRBJ2-7, with 7 bases fitting TRBD2. V lost 7 bases, J lost 3 bases, and 6 bases stayed unmatched. This CDR3 region has 13 residues. CDR1 MDHEN and CDR2 SYDVKM come from the germline V gene. The CDR3 DNA follows: TGTGCCAGCACCTCCTCGGGGGGCTACGAGCAGTACTTC. Its protein is CASTSSGGYEQYF.

This clone was counted once. CDR3 bases: TGTGCCATCCCCTCCGGACGGGAGAACACCGGGGAGCTGTTTTTT. Translation: CAIPSGRENTGELFF. The chain carries TRBV10-3 and TRBJ2-2; a possible D gene is TRBD2 (5 bases). Germline assignment: CDR1 ENHRY and CDR2 SYGVKD. CDR3 length: 15 amino acids. The germline V and J ends were trimmed by 8 bases and 1 base, with 14 bases remaining between them.

V gene TRBV28 combines with J gene TRBJ2-7; the D gene could be TRBD1 or TRBD2 (5 bases each). The germline V gene encodes CDR1 MDHEN and CDR2 SYDVKM. Trimming removed 4 bases from V and 7 bases from J, with 11 bases in between. This CDR3 has 12 residues. In DNA form, the CDR3 reads TGTGCCAGCAGTTCCGGGGCCCGGGAGCAGTACTTC. As protein: CASSSGAREQYF. Together with reference TRBV28 and TRBJ2-7, the CDR3 gives the full variable domain: DVKVTQSSRYLVKRTGEKVFLECVQDMDHENMFWYRQDPGLGLRLIYFSYDVKMKEKGDIPEGYSVSREKKERFSLILESASTNQTSMYLCASSSGAREQYFGPGTRLTVT.

J is TRBJ2-1 and V is TRBV6-5, with 10 bases aligning to TRBD2. Germline lookup yields CDR1 MNHEY and CDR2 SVGAGI. V gave up 4 bases and J gave up 8 bases; unmatched junction bases: 11. The CDR3 sequence is 16 residues long. The CDR3 protein is CASSFQPGLASDEQFF. CDR3 DNA: TGTGCCAGCAGTTTCCAACCGGGACTAGCGTCGGATGAGCAGTTCTTC.

The chain joins TRBV4-3 to TRBJ2-7, with D uncertain. The length of the CDR3 is 17 residues. V lost 2 bases, J lost 2 bases, and 19 bases lay in between. The germline CDR1 and CDR2 sequences are LGHNA and YSLEER. The CDR3 DNA reads as TGCGCCAGCAGCCAAAGTGGTCCGGTAACAACGACCTACGAGCAGTACTTC. Protein product: CASSQSGPVTTTYEQYF.

CDR3 nucleotides: TGTGCCAGTAGTATCCCAGCGAATCAGCCCCAGCATTTT. Its translation: CASSIPANQPQHF. The chain combines TRBV19 with TRBJ1-5; D not resolved. V was trimmed by 3 bases and J by 4 bases, leaving 7 bases between them. Germline-derived CDR1 and CDR2 are LNHDA and SQIVND (reference sequence). There are 13 residues in the CDR3.

The V gene is TRBV4-1, the J gene TRBJ2-5, with TRBD1 identical over 7 bases. Per the germline V gene, CDR1 is MGHRA and CDR2 is YSYEKL. The V segment lost 4 bases and the J segment 5 bases; nucleotides outside the gene matches: 10. CDR3 length: 15 amino acids. The CDR3 DNA reads TGCGCCAGCAGCCTGGTGTTAGGGGGCGACGAGACCCAGTACTTC. It specifies CASSLVLGGDETQYF.